The 10 T cell receptor beta chains listed next were all sequenced from one sample in a study of cytomegalovirus exposure and HLA in healthy donors. PCR primers comprised 60 Vbeta and 13 Jbeta primers. Using immunoSEQ multiplex PCR, the repertoire was profiled, and TCRdb retains in-frame clones only, with some absent. The sample gives about 160,000 clones, over 70% of which show up once; around 3.1% is in the top ten. Sequencing was performed on PBMCs. Receptor source: a woman between 45 and 60 years old in good health and CMV-seropositive.

This chain's CDR3 is CASSPEGGRAFF. The CDR3 coding sequence is TGTGCCAGCAGTCCCGAGGGGGGGAGAGCTTTCTTT. The rearrangement links TRBV6-5 to TRBJ1-1, with D possibly TRBD1 on 6 matching bases. In germline, CDR1 is MNHEY, CDR2 SVGAGI. Between the trimmed V and J ends, which lost 5 bases and 10 bases, there was a span of 14 bases. This CDR3 has 12 amino acids.

The CDR3 is CASSPTTGGGAYEQYF. The CDR3 DNA follows: TGTGCCAGCAGCCCCACGACGGGAGGGGGTGCCTACGAGCAGTACTTC. The chain has TRBV7-2 and TRBJ2-7, with 8 bases aligning to TRBD2. V shed 5 bases, J shed 2 bases, and the junction held 11 bases outside the gene matches. Germline CDR1 reads SGHTA; CDR2 reads FQGNSA. This CDR3 is 16 amino acids long.

This clone has only one observation. CDR3 loop: CASSGLGTYTEAFF. In nucleotides, the CDR3 is TGTGCCAGCAGTGGACTGGGTACTTACACTGAAGCTTTCTTT. This chain uses TRBV2 with TRBJ1-1; D is unclear. The germline V and J ends were trimmed by 4 bases and 3 bases, with 12 bases remaining between them. Germline lookup yields CDR1 SNHLY and CDR2 FYNNEI. This CDR3 is built from 14 residues.

The V gene is TRBV28, the J gene TRBJ2-2; TRBD1 matches 7 bases. J was trimmed by 5 bases and V by 6 bases; bases with no gene match: 12. From germline, CDR1 is MDHEN and CDR2 SYDVKM. The CDR3 loop spans 16 amino acids. The CDR3 spells CASSKTGRRGTGELFF. CDR3 in DNA: TGTGCCAGCAGCAAGACAGGGCGTAGAGGGACCGGGGAGCTGTTTTTT.

Comment on this clone: The junction departs from germline at one end; a sequencing error may be responsible. J is TRBJ2-6 and V is TRBV25-1, with TRBD2 matching over 7 bases. CDR1 and CDR2 from the germline V gene are MGHDK and SYGVNS. The CDR3 contains 17 residues. CDR3 loop: CASSKLGRDGGANGLTF. CDR3 coding DNA: TGTGCCAGCAGTAAGTTGGGGAGGGACGGTGGGGCCAACGGCCTGACTTTC.

The J gene is TRBJ2-7, the V gene TRBV25-1, with D possibly matching TRBD1 (6 bases). There are 14 residues in the CDR3. Germline assignment: CDR1 MGHDK and CDR2 SYGVNS. The germline V and J ends were trimmed by 5 bases and 3 bases, with 14 bases remaining between them. The CDR3: CASSPDRSSYEQYF. Here the CDR3 DNA reads TGTGCCAGCAGTCCCGACAGGTCCAGCTACGAGCAGTACTTC.

The rearrangement uses TRBV29-1 and TRBJ2-2; 8 bases line up with TRBD1. The ends lost 7 bases at V and 3 bases at J; junction bases unmatched: 7. CDR1 is SQVTM, CDR2 ANQGSEA, per germline. The CDR3 runs 14 residues. The CDR3 DNA follows: TGCAGCGCCTGGACAGGGAGCGACACCGGGGAGCTGTTTTTT. Protein: CSAWTGSDTGELFF.

V and J are TRBV19 and TRBJ1-3; D is possibly TRBD1 (6 bases). CDR1 is LNHDA, CDR2 SQIVND, per germline (reference sequence). This CDR3 region has 15 residues. Deletions cut 5 bases from V and 0 bases from J, with 11 bases between. CDR3 region: CASSFTGSSGNTIYF. The CDR3 bases are TGTGCCAGTAGTTTTACAGGGAGCTCTGGAAACACCATATATTTT. The full variable domain, rest sourced from reference TRBV19 and TRBJ1-3, is DGGITQSPKYLFRKEGQNVTLSCEQNLNHDAMYWYRQDPGQGLRLIYYSQIVNDFQKGDIAEGYSVSREKKESFPLTVTSAQKNPTAFYLCASSFTGSSGNTIYFGEGSWLTVV.

CDR3 sequence reads: CASSLPGGNTIYF. CDR3 nucleotide sequence: TGTGCCAGCAGTTTACCGGGAGGAAACACCATATATTTT. The V call is TRBV28, the J call TRBJ1-3; no clear D. V lost 2 bases, J lost 4 bases, and 6 bases lay in between. The CDR3 has 13 residues. Germline CDR1 is MDHEN and CDR2 is SYDVKM.

This clone was seen a handful of times. The J gene is TRBJ1-5, the V gene TRBV2, with TRBD1 as a possible D gene (5 bases). The CDR3 is 13 residues long. V was clipped by 7 bases and J by 5 bases, with 12 bases between them. CDR1 SNHLY and CDR2 FYNNEI come from the germline V gene. CDR3 sequence reads: CASTGGWDQPQHF. CDR3 coding DNA: TGTGCCAGCACGGGGGGTTGGGATCAGCCCCAGCATTTT.